This entry lists 29 T cell receptor beta chains sequenced from one sample in a study of cytomegalovirus exposure and HLA in healthy donors. The PCR contained 60 Vbeta and 13 Jbeta primers. TCRdb's table, derived via immunoSEQ multiplex PCR, lists solely in-frame clones and lacks some. Of some 180,000 clones in the sample, approximately 80% were seen once. Input material: PBMCs. These receptors all come from a girl aged 2-15 years in good health and CMV-seropositive.

The V and J genes are TRBV19 and TRBJ2-7; 11 bases agree with TRBD1. The trim removed 3 bases at V and 5 bases at J, leaving 6 bases unmatched. Germline CDR1 LNHDA, CDR2 SQIVND (reference sequence). The CDR3 extends over 15 amino acids. The CDR3 DNA reads TGTGCCAGTAGTATCTTAGGACAGGGGGCCCACGAGCAGTACTTC. Translation gives CASSILGQGAHEQYF.

This chain connects TRBV5-4 to TRBJ2-1, with 8 bases aligning to TRBD2. V lost 4 bases to trimming and J lost 4 bases; unmatched junction nucleotides: 7. This CDR3 region has 15 residues. Germline CDR1 SGHNT, CDR2 YYREEE (reference sequence). The CDR3 bases are TGTGCCAGCAGCCGAGCAACGGGAGGGTACAATGAGCAGTTCTTC. This codes for CASSRATGGYNEQFF.

V and J are TRBV2 and TRBJ1-2, with no clear D. CDR3 length equals 13 residues. V was pared by 7 bases and J by 2 bases, with 11 bases between. Germline lookup yields CDR1 SNHLY and CDR2 FYNNEI. DNA of the CDR3: TGTGCCAGCAACGGACGGGGAAACTATGGCTACACCTTC. This encodes CASNGRGNYGYTF.

The rearrangement links TRBV30 to TRBJ1-5; 9 bases are shared with TRBD1. CDR1 GTSNPN and CDR2 SVGIG come from the germline V gene (reference sequence). With V trimmed by 2 bases and J by 2 bases, 4 bases remained unmatched. The CDR3 sequence is 15 residues long. The CDR3 DNA is TGTGCCTGGAGTCCGGACAGGGGAGGCAATCAGCCCCAGCATTTT. This codes for CAWSPDRGGNQPQHF.

This chain links TRBV5-4 with TRBJ1-6; the match to TRBD1 covers 8 bases. CDR1 is SGHNT and CDR2 is YYREEE in the germline V gene (reference sequence). The CDR3 has 15 residues. Germline trimming cut 4 bases from V and 6 bases from J; bases unmatched to any gene: 6. As DNA, the CDR3 is TGTGCCAGCAGCCCTCTGGACAGGGTTAATTCACCCCTCCACTTT. Translated, it gives CASSPLDRVNSPLHF. Drawing the rest from reference TRBV5-4 and TRBJ1-6, the complete variable domain is ETGVTQSPTHLIKTRGQQVTLRCSSQSGHNTVSWYQQALGQGPQFIFQYYREEENGRGNFPPRFSGLQFPNYSSELNVNALELDDSALYLCASSPLDRVNSPLHFGNGTRLTVT.

This chain connects TRBV5-6 to TRBJ2-5, with TRBD1 as a possible D gene (5 bases). Germline assignment: CDR1 SGHDT and CDR2 YYEEEE. The CDR3 runs to 14 residues. V gave up 0 bases and J gave up 4 bases, with 10 bases separating them. CDR3 in amino acids: CASSLAGHLETQYF. The CDR3, as DNA: TGTGCCAGCAGCTTGGCCGGACACCTAGAGACCCAGTACTTC.

This chain links TRBV15 with TRBJ1-3; D gene ambiguous. Germline CDR1 reads LNHNV; CDR2 reads YYDKDF (reference sequence). V lost 0 bases to trimming and J lost 0 bases, with 9 bases between them. The CDR3 totals 16 residues. Here the CDR3 reads CATSRDPQDSGNTIYF. The CDR3 coding sequence is TGTGCCACCAGCAGAGACCCCCAGGACTCTGGAAACACCATATATTTT.

V and J are TRBV5-8 and TRBJ1-1, with D uncertain. The CDR3 length is 12 residues. Trimming removed 0 bases from V and 9 bases from J, with 9 bases in between. From germline, CDR1 is SGHTS and CDR2 YDEGEE. DNA for the CDR3: TGTGCCAGCAGCTTGGGTGTCGGTAAAGCTTTCTTT. Amino acid sequence: CASSLGVGKAFF.

The gene calls are TRBV7-8 and TRBJ1-1; TRBD1 matches 8 bases. CDR3 length: 17 amino acids. The V segment lost 3 bases and the J segment 0 bases; nucleotides outside the gene matches: 9. The germline CDR1 and CDR2 sequences are SGHVS and FQNEAQ. CDR3 DNA sequence: TGTGCCAGCAGCTTGTTGGACAGGGACCTTCTGAACACTGAAGCTTTCTTT. Amino acid sequence: CASSLLDRDLLNTEAFF.

The chain combines TRBV2 with TRBJ2-5; 7 nucleotides align to TRBD2. Unmatched junction bases numbered 7, after V lost 4 bases and J lost 5 bases. CDR3 length: 14 amino acids. CDR1 and CDR2 from the germline V gene are SNHLY and FYNNEI. The CDR3 region is CASSVGRGEETQYF. The CDR3 nucleotides read TGTGCCAGCAGTGTGGGTCGGGGGGAGGAGACCCAGTACTTC.

This clone occurred a few times. The chain uses TRBV7-6 and TRBJ2-7; the match to TRBD2 covers 7 bases. Germline loops: CDR1 SGHVS, CDR2 FNYEAQ. V trimming: 5 bases; J trimming: 2 bases; junction bases outside the gene matches: 9. The CDR3 consists of 15 residues. The CDR3 DNA sequence: TGTGCCAGCAGCCCTGGGGAGGGGCCCGCCTACGAGCAGTACTTC. This encodes CASSPGEGPAYEQYF.

The chain combines TRBV10-3 with TRBJ1-5, with a weak D call TRBD1 (5 bases). Germline values: CDR1 ENHRY, CDR2 SYGVKD. Trimming took off 6 bases at V and 7 bases at J, with 13 bases between the two ends. The CDR3 extends over 13 amino acids. CDR3 in amino acids: CAIRARVEQPQHF. The CDR3 DNA reads TGTGCCATCAGGGCCAGGGTAGAGCAGCCCCAGCATTTT.

The chain carries TRBV11-2 and TRBJ2-7, with 7 bases matching TRBD1. This CDR3 has 13 amino acids. Germline V CDR1 and CDR2: SGHAT, FQNNGV. V gave up 5 bases and J gave up 3 bases; unmatched junction bases: 4. The chain's CDR3 is CASSRHRGYEQYF. CDR3 coding DNA: TGTGCCAGCAGCCGTCACAGGGGCTACGAGCAGTACTTC.

This chain uses TRBV19 with TRBJ2-7; TRBD1 agrees at 7 bases. Germline V gene sequence: CDR1 LNHDA, CDR2 SQIVND (reference sequence). Trimming cost V 3 bases and J 1 base; bases outside gene matches: 15. The CDR3 is 18 residues long. CDR3 amino acids: CASSIRTGLTFRSYEQYF. The CDR3 bases are TGTGCCAGTAGTATTAGGACAGGTTTGACTTTTCGTTCCTACGAGCAGTACTTC.

This clone was picked up a small number of times. The chain carries TRBV29-1 and TRBJ2-7; no firm D call. The V gene's germline CDR1 is SQVTM and CDR2 ANQGSEA. V lost 4 bases, J lost 4 bases, and 17 bases lay in between. The CDR3 sequence is 14 residues long. The chain's CDR3 is CSVGGPTGWYEQYF. DNA for the CDR3: TGCAGCGTTGGCGGCCCAACTGGATGGTACGAGCAGTACTTC.

This clone appeared a single time. This sequence joins TRBV27 and TRBJ2-7; TRBD1 is a possible D gene (5 bases). Trimming stripped 0 bases from V and 6 bases from J, with 15 bases between. The CDR3 sequence is 15 residues long. Germline V gives CDR1 MNHEY, CDR2 SMNVEV (reference sequence). The DNA of the CDR3 is TGTGCCAGCAGTTTATCGTGGCAGGGTTTCTTCGAGCAGTACTTC. Translated, it gives CASSLSWQGFFEQYF.

J is TRBJ1-6 and V is TRBV10-3; 10 nucleotides line up with TRBD1. CDR1 and CDR2 from the germline V gene are ENHRY and SYGVKD. The CDR3 runs 15 residues. Trimming at V came to 7 bases and at J to 7 bases, leaving 7 bases not matched to a gene. The CDR3 is CAIKTGTGVNSPLHF. CDR3 nucleotide sequence: TGTGCCATCAAGACCGGGACAGGGGTAAATTCACCCCTCCACTTT.

This clone was observed a handful of times. V is TRBV13 and J is TRBJ1-1; the D gene is possibly TRBD1 (5 bases). The CDR3 runs to 16 residues. CDR1 and CDR2 from the germline V gene are PRHDT and FYEKMQ (reference sequence). Trimming removed 5 bases from V and 4 bases from J, with 20 bases in between. CDR3 in amino acids: CASSLKGRWGSTEAFF. In nucleotides, the CDR3 is TGTGCCAGCAGCCTAAAGGGGCGATGGGGATCCACTGAAGCTTTCTTT.

This clone has only a few counts. The chain recombines TRBV4-2 with TRBJ1-1; D not certain. Between the trimmed V and J ends, which lost 2 bases and 6 bases, there was a span of 13 bases. The CDR3 spans 14 residues. CDR1 is LGHNA and CDR2 is YNFKEQ in the germline V gene. CDR3 protein: CASSQNLNGAEAFF. In DNA form, the CDR3 reads TGTGCCAGCAGCCAAAACCTGAACGGTGCTGAAGCTTTCTTT.

The genes are TRBV30 and TRBJ2-7, with TRBD1 matching 7 bases. J gave up 3 bases and V 2 bases, and 4 bases lay outside the gene matches. The CDR3 has 13 residues. Germline CDR1 reads GTSNPN; CDR2 reads SVGIG (reference sequence). The CDR3 DNA is TGTGCCTGGAGTCTTGACAGGGTCTACGAGCAGTACTTC. Translated: CAWSLDRVYEQYF.

The rearrangement joins TRBV10-3 to TRBJ1-6, with D possibly being TRBD1 (5 bases). Trimming removed 4 bases at V and 6 bases at J, with 10 bases between. This CDR3 contains 14 residues. CDR1 is ENHRY, CDR2 SYGVKD, per germline. DNA for the CDR3: TGTGCCATCAGTGTTCGGCAGGGTAATTCACCCCTCCACTTT. The encoded protein is CAISVRQGNSPLHF.

This clone was seen a single time. The chain carries TRBV11-3 and TRBJ1-1; D perhaps matches TRBD1 (6 bases). Germline values: CDR1 SGHNT, CDR2 YENEEA. The CDR3 covers 14 residues. V dropped 4 bases and J dropped 1 base, with 10 bases sitting between them. CDR3 sequence (DNA): TGTGCCAGCAGCTCAACAGGGCGGAACACTGAAGCTTTCTTT. Translating gives CASSSTGRNTEAFF.

The genes are TRBV7-2 and TRBJ2-3; maybe TRBD2 (5 bases). Deletions cut 1 base from V and 8 bases from J, with 13 bases between. CDR1 is SGHTA and CDR2 is FQGNSA in the germline V gene. The CDR3 is 14 amino acids. The CDR3 sequence: CASSLETRAGTQYF. The CDR3 DNA sequence: TGTGCCAGCAGCTTAGAGACTCGGGCGGGTACGCAGTATTTT.

The chain carries TRBV9 and TRBJ1-4, with a tentative D call TRBD1 (6 bases). Germline V gene lookup returns CDR1 SGDLS and CDR2 YYNGEE. CDR3 length equals 14 residues. V lost 3 bases to trimming and J lost 5 bases, with 11 bases between them. CDR3 sequence (DNA): TGTGCCAGCAGCGCCGGGGGGGCCAATGAAAAACTGTTTTTT. It encodes CASSAGGANEKLFF.

The CDR3: CASSDRDRGPYEQYF. The CDR3 DNA reads as TGTGCCAGCAGTGACCGGGACAGGGGGCCTTACGAGCAGTACTTC. The chain is built from TRBV25-1 and TRBJ2-7; 12 bases match TRBD1. CDR3 length equals 15 residues. Looked up from germline, CDR1 is MGHDK and CDR2 is SYGVNS. After removal of 3 bases from V and 4 bases from J, the junction contained 4 bases not matched to a gene.

J is TRBJ1-1 and V is TRBV5-4, with TRBD1 matching over 12 bases. The CDR3 loop spans 16 amino acids. CDR1 is SGHNT and CDR2 is YYREEE in the germline V gene (reference sequence). The J segment lost 5 bases and the V segment lost 3 bases, leaving 8 bases of the junction unmatched. The CDR3 spells CASSSRDRGRGTEAFF. The CDR3 DNA is TGTGCCAGCAGCTCCCGGGACAGGGGGCGAGGGACTGAAGCTTTCTTT. Full variable domain (rest looked up from reference TRBV5-4 and TRBJ1-1): ETGVTQSPTHLIKTRGQQVTLRCSSQSGHNTVSWYQQALGQGPQFIFQYYREEENGRGNFPPRFSGLQFPNYSSELNVNALELDDSALYLCASSSRDRGRGTEAFFGQGTRLTVV.

This chain links TRBV7-5 with TRBJ2-1; the D call of TRBD2 is as the table states it, not checked on the DNA. TRBV7-5 is a pseudogene segment. CDR3 length: 14 residues. Here the CDR3 reads CARSPTLVSHEQFF. CDR3 coding DNA: TGTGCCAGAAGCCCCACACTAGTGTCCCATGAGCAGTTCTTC.

The gene calls are TRBV14 and TRBJ1-6; the D gene is possibly TRBD1 (6 bases). V was pared by 4 bases and J by 6 bases, with 10 bases between. CDR1 SGHDN and CDR2 FVKESK come from the germline V gene. The CDR3 has 14 amino acids. The CDR3 region is CASSPGDFNSPLHF. DNA for the CDR3: TGTGCCAGCAGCCCAGGGGATTTTAATTCACCCCTCCACTTT.

The genes are TRBV5-1 and TRBJ2-1; 9 bases align to TRBD2. CDR1 and CDR2 from the germline V gene are SGHRS and YFSETQ. The CDR3 spans 15 residues. Germline trimming cut 3 bases from V and 10 bases from J; bases unmatched to any gene: 11. CDR3 residues: CASSSGLARAEEQFF. The CDR3 nucleotides read TGCGCCAGCAGCTCAGGACTAGCGAGGGCGGAGGAGCAGTTCTTC.